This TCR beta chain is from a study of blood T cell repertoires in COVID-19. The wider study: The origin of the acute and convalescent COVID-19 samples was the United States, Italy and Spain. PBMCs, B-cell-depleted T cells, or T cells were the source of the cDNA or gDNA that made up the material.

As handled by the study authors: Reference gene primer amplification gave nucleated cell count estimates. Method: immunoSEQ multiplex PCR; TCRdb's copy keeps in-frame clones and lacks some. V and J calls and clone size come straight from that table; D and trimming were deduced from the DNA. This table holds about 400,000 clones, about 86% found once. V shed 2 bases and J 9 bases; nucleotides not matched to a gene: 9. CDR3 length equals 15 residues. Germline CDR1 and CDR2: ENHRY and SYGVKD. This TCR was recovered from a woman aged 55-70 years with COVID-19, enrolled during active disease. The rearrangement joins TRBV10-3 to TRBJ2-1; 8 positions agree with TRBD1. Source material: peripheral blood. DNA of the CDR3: TGTGCCATCAGTGAGATCAGGGGGCCCAAGGTTGAGCAGTTCTTC. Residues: CAISEIRGPKVEQFF.